The clone carrying this T cell receptor (beta chain) appeared a few times. The germline gives CDR1 MNHEY, CDR2 SVGEGT. V was pared by 2 bases and J by 5 bases, with 12 bases between. This CDR3 comprises 14 residues. One entry per CDR3 protein results from TCRdb running MiXCR on the RT-PCR reads. The sample yields more than 400,000 distinct CDR3 sequences, more than 7% seen once. These data belong to a study of response to subunit inactivated influenza vaccine. This sequence joins TRBV6-2 or TRBV6-3 and TRBJ1-1, with D perhaps matching TRBD1 (6 bases). Sample: PBMCs from blood, taken less than 30 months after vaccination. The TCR sequence derives from a man aged 50 to 69 who received an inactivated influenza vaccine. The CDR3 region has the DNA TGTGCCAGCAGTTACATGGGCCAGGGGACTGAAGCTTTCTTT. It specifies CASSYMGQGTEAFF.